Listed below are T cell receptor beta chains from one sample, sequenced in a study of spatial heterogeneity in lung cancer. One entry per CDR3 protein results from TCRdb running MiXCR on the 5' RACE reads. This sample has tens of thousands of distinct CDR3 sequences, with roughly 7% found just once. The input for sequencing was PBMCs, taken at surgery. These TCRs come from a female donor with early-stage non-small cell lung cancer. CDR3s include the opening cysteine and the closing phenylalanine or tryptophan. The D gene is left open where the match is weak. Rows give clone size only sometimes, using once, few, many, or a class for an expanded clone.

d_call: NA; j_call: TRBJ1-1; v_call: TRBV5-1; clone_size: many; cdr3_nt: TGCGCCAGCAGCTTTGGTAGGGACGCTGAAGCTTTCTTT; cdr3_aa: CASSFGRDAEAFF
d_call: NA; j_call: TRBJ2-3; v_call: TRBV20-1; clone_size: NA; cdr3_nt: TGCAGTGCGGTCGGTCTAGCCCCCCCAGATACGCAGTATTTT; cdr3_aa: CSAVGLAPPDTQYF
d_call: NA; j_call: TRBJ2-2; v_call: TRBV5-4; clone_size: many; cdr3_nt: TGTGCCAGCAGCTATTATGGGGTCGACGGGGAGCTGTTTTTT; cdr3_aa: CASSYYGVDGELFF
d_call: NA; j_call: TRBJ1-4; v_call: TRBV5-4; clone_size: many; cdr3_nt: TGTGCCAGCAGCTTTCAGGGAAATGAAAAACTGTTTTTT; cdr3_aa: CASSFQGNEKLFF
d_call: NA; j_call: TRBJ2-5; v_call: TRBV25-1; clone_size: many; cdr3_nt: TGTGCCAGCAGTGAATTTGCGGGTGTAGAGACCCAGTACTTC; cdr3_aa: CASSEFAGVETQYF
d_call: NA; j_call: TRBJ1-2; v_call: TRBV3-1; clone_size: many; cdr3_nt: TGTGCCAGCAGCCAAGCGGGCAGGCAACCGTATGGCTACACCTTC; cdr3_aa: CASSQAGRQPYGYTF
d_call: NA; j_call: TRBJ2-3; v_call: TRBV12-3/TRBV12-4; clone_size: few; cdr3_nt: TGTGCCAGCAGTTTAGGGCTTAGGACAGACCGCACAGATACGCAGTATTTT; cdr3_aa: CASSLGLRTDRTDTQYF
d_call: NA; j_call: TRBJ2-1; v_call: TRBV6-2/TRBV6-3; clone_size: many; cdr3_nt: TGTGCCAGCAGTTATCGACGGACGCCCAGCTCCTACAATGAGCAGTTCTTC; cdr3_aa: CASSYRRTPSSYNEQFF
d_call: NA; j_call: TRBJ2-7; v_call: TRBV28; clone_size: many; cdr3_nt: TGTGCCAGCTCTGGCGGGCCTTACGAGCAGTACTTC; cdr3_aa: CASSGGPYEQYF
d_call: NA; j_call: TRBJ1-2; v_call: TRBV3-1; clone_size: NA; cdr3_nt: TGTGCCAGCAGCCAGGCAGGGAGAAGGGACTATGGCTACACCTTC; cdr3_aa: CASSQAGRRDYGYTF
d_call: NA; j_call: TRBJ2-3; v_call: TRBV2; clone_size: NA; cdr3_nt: TGTGCCAGCAGTGAGTTAGTGGATACGCAGTATTTT; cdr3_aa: CASSELVDTQYF
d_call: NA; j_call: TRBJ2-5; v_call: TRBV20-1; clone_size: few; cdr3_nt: TGCAGTGCTCGGGGCTACCAAGAGACCCAGTACTTC; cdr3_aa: CSARGYQETQYF
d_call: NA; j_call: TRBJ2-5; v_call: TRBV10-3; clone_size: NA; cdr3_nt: TGTGCCATCGGCGTCCCCGAAGAAGGGACCCAGTACTTC; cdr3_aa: CAIGVPEEGTQYF
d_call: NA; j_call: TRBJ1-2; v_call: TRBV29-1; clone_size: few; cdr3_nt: TGCAGCGTGGGGCTCGCTAACTATGGCTACACCTTC; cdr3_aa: CSVGLANYGYTF
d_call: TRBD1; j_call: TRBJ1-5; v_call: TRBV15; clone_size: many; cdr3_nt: TGTGCCACCAGCACCTCTGGGACAGCAAATCAGCCCCAGCATTTT; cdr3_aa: CATSTSGTANQPQHF
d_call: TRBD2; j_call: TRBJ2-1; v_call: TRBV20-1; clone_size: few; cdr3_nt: TGCAGTGCTAGTTTCAGCGGGGGGTTCTCGTTCTACAATGAGCAGTTCTTC; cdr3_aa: CSASFSGGFSFYNEQFF
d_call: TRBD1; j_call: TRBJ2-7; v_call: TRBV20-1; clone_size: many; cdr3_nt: TGCAGTGCTGCCGGGACAGCTGAAACCTACGAGCAGTACTTC; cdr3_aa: CSAAGTAETYEQYF
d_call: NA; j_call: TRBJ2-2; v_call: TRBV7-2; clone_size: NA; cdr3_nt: TGTGCCAGCAGCTTTACGGCCACCGGGGAGCTGTTTTTT; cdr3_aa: CASSFTATGELFF
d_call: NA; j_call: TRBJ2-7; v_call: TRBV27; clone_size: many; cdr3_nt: TGTGCCAGCAGGGTCCACGGACAGAACTACGAGCAGTACTTC; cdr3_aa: CASRVHGQNYEQYF
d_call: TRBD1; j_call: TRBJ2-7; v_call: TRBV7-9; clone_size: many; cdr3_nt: TGTGCCAGCAGCACGTCCGGACAGGGGTGGAACGAGCAGTACTTC; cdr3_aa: CASSTSGQGWNEQYF
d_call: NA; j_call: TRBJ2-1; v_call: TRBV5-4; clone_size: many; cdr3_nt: TGTGCCAGCAGCCCCCAAGGGGGGGGGTACAATGAGCAGTTCTTC; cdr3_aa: CASSPQGGGYNEQFF
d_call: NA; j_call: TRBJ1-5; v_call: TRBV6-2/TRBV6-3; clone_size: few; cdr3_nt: TGTGCCAGCAGTTACTCGTCCCTATCTAATCAGCCCCAGCATTTT; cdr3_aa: CASSYSSLSNQPQHF
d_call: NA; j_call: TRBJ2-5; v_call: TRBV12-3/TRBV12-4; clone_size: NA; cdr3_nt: TGTGCCAGCAGTTTGAACCGGGTCCAAGAGACCCAGTACTTC; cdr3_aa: CASSLNRVQETQYF
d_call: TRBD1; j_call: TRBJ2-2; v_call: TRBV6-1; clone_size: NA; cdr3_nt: TGTGCCAGCAGTGAACAGGGGGCCGGCGGGGAGCTGTTTTTT; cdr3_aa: CASSEQGAGGELFF
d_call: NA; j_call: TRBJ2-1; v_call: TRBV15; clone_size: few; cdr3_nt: TGTGCCACCAGCAGAGATAGTCCCATCGATGAGCAGTTCTTC; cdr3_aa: CATSRDSPIDEQFF
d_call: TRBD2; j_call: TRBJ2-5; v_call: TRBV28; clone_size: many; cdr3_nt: TGTGCCAGTCGGCTAGCGGGGAGGGCCCAGTACTTC; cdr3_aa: CASRLAGRAQYF
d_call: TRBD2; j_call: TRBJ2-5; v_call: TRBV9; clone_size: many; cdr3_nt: TGTGCCAGCAGCGTATTAAGCGGGAGACAAGAGACCCAGTACTTC; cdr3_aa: CASSVLSGRQETQYF
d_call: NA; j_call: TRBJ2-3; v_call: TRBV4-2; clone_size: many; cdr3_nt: TGTGCCAGCAGCCAAGATCTTTCTCCGGGGGTTACGCAGTATTTT; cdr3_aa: CASSQDLSPGVTQYF
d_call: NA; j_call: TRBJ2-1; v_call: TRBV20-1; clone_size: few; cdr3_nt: TGCAGTGCCACCAGGGAGGCGGAGAAGCAGTTCTTC; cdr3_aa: CSATREAEKQFF
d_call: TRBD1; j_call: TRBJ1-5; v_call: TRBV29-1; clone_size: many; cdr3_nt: TGCAGCGTGGCTGGACAGGGCAATCAGCCCCAGCATTTT; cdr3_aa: CSVAGQGNQPQHF
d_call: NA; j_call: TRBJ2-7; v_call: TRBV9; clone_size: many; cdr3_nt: TGTGCCAGCAGCCCCGGGGCTTTCCCAGCCTACGAGCAGTACTTC; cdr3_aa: CASSPGAFPAYEQYF
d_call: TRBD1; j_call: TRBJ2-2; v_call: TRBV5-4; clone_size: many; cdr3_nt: TGTGCCAGCAGCAAGGGACAGGGGTTAGCCACCGGGGAGCTGTTTTTT; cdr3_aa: CASSKGQGLATGELFF